One sample yielded the 21 T cell receptor beta chains listed below, sequenced in a study of shared clonotypes between healthy human individuals (dated by TCRdb to between 2020 and 2021). The library was generated by the immunoSEQ multiplex PCR assay. Not all clones reach the TCRdb copy of this immuneACCESS table, which keeps in-frame sequences only. Checked studies attribute under half of the gap to unresolved V genes and leave the rest unexplained. This sample has more than 2 million clones in its table, and 85% to 95% of those were observed once. The top ten clones comprise more than 0.1% of the sample. The sequenced sample was naive CD4+ T cells sorted from blood. The sample's cell subset or site label, in plain terms: CD45RA+ positively selected. The receptors shown here come from a man between 18 and 29 years old in good health.

This clone was found once. The J gene is TRBJ1-2, the V gene TRBV2, with D tentatively TRBD1 (6 bases). Per germline, CDR1 SNHLY and CDR2 FYNNEI. The V gene lost 6 bases and the J gene lost 8 bases, with 25 bases spanning the gap. This CDR3 contains 16 residues. The CDR3 DNA sequence: TGTGCCAGCAGGGATGGGGTATGGACAGTCGATTTAGGCTACACCTTC. Translating it yields CASRDGVWTVDLGYTF.

The chain recombines TRBV5-1 with TRBJ2-3, with TRBD2 matching 11 bases. This CDR3 comprises 15 residues. Germline lookup yields CDR1 SGHRS and CDR2 YFSETQ. Unmatched junction bases numbered 5, after V lost 4 bases and J lost 4 bases. CDR3 sequence reads: CASSPYSGGADTQYF. CDR3 sequence (DNA): TGCGCCAGCAGCCCGTATAGCGGGGGGGCAGATACGCAGTATTTT.

The rearrangement links TRBV5-1 to TRBJ2-7; 8 nucleotides match TRBD2. J was trimmed by 4 bases and V by 1 base; bases with no gene match: 4. The CDR3 runs 14 residues. CDR1 SGHRS and CDR2 YFSETQ come from the germline V gene. Here the CDR3 reads CASSLQLADYEQYF. In DNA form, the CDR3 reads TGCGCCAGCAGCTTGCAACTAGCGGATTACGAGCAGTACTTC. The full variable domain, rest sourced from reference TRBV5-1 and TRBJ2-7, is KAGVTQTPRYLIKTRGQQVTLSCSPISGHRSVSWYQQTPGQGLQFLFEYFSETQRNKGNFPGRFSGRQFSNSRSEMNVSTLELGDSALYLCASSLQLADYEQYFGPGTRLTVT.

The V gene is TRBV7-9, the J gene TRBJ1-3; 9 bases align to TRBD1. V trimming: 3 bases; J trimming: 4 bases; junction bases outside the gene matches: 7. Germline lookup yields CDR1 SEHNR and CDR2 FQNEAQ (reference sequence). This CDR3 has 16 amino acids. In nucleotides, the CDR3 is TGTGCCAGCAGCTTTAACAGGGGGCAAGAAGGAAACACCATATATTTT. This codes for CASSFNRGQEGNTIYF.

V is TRBV30 and J is TRBJ2-5; 9 bases match TRBD2. The CDR3 loop spans 13 amino acids. The germline CDR1 and CDR2 sequences are GTSNPN and SVGIG (reference sequence). With 2 bases clipped from V and 7 bases from J, the junction kept 5 bases outside the gene matches. CDR3 DNA: TGTGCCTGGAGTCAACTAGCGGGCGGGACCCAGTACTTC. It encodes CAWSQLAGGTQYF.

The CDR3 protein is CASSQEDTLMVQFF. The DNA of the CDR3 is TGCGCCAGCAGCCAAGAGGACACCTTAATGGTGCAGTTCTTC. V and J are TRBV4-1 and TRBJ2-1; D might be TRBD1 (5 bases). From germline, CDR1 is MGHRA and CDR2 YSYEKL. This CDR3 contains 14 residues. The V end was cut by 0 bases, the J end by 12 bases, with 15 bases between.

This chain connects TRBV4-2 to TRBJ1-1; D remains unclear. This CDR3 region has 15 residues. The V and J ends lost 4 bases and 6 bases respectively, with 18 bases between them. In germline, CDR1 is LGHNA, CDR2 YNFKEQ. CDR3 sequence: CASSPPVFQSPEAFF. As DNA, the CDR3 is TGTGCCAGCAGCCCACCGGTGTTCCAATCCCCTGAAGCTTTCTTT.

The chain joins TRBV10-3 to TRBJ1-1; 8 bases match TRBD1. Trimming took 4 bases from V and 3 from J; bases not matched to a gene: 4. Germline CDR1 is ENHRY and CDR2 is SYGVKD. The CDR3 length is 14 residues. CDR3 sequence reads: CAISAGTGDTEAFF. The CDR3 region has the DNA TGTGCCATCAGTGCCGGGACAGGAGACACTGAAGCTTTCTTT.

This sequence joins TRBV5-4 and TRBJ2-7; 10 positions match TRBD1. From germline, CDR1 is SGHNT and CDR2 YYREEE (reference sequence). The CDR3 extends over 16 amino acids. V lost 0 bases, J lost 7 bases, and 10 bases stayed unmatched. The CDR3: CASSLGQGAPSGEQYF. In nucleotides, the CDR3 is TGTGCCAGCAGCTTGGGACAGGGGGCTCCCTCAGGGGAGCAGTACTTC.

The rearrangement uses TRBV4-3 and TRBJ2-1; D remains ambiguous. V lost 0 bases and J 0 bases, leaving 9 bases between the germline ends. The germline V gene has CDR1 LGHNA and CDR2 YSLEER. CDR3 length equals 16 residues. CDR3 sequence: CASSQDWAFSYNEQFF. CDR3 coding DNA: TGCGCCAGCAGCCAAGATTGGGCGTTCTCCTACAATGAGCAGTTCTTC.

The J gene is TRBJ1-2, the V gene TRBV20-1, with a possible D match to TRBD1 (6 bases). CDR3 size: 11 residues. Germline values: CDR1 DFQATT, CDR2 SNEGSKA (reference sequence). CDR3 bases: TGCAGGGGGGGGCAGGACTATGGCTACACCTTC. Encoded protein: CRGGQDYGYTF.

The chain combines TRBV5-1 with TRBJ2-2; 12 bases line up with TRBD2. J lost 6 bases, V lost 5 bases, and 5 bases had no gene match. Germline V CDR1 and CDR2: SGHRS, YFSETQ. This CDR3 contains 15 residues. The chain's CDR3 is CASSSRLAGAGELFF. CDR3 nucleotide sequence: TGCGCCAGCAGTTCTCGACTAGCGGGAGCCGGGGAGCTGTTTTTT.

V gene TRBV7-2 combines with J gene TRBJ1-1, with no clear D. Trimming pared 4 bases from V and 1 base from J, leaving 7 bases between. This CDR3 spans 13 amino acids. Germline lookup yields CDR1 SGHTA and CDR2 FQGNSA. The CDR3 spells CASSSLGNTEAFF. The CDR3 coding sequence is TGTGCCAGCAGCTCTCTTGGGAACACTGAAGCTTTCTTT.

This chain connects TRBV10-3 to TRBJ2-2, with D hard to call. This CDR3 has 13 residues. From germline, CDR1 is ENHRY and CDR2 SYGVKD. Trimming cost V 7 bases and J 7 bases, with 13 bases left between them. This CDR3 is CAIKDSLGGELFF. The CDR3, as DNA: TGTGCCATCAAAGATTCGTTAGGCGGGGAGCTGTTTTTT.

The CDR3 is CAWGTGTVISNQPQHF. As DNA, the CDR3 is TGTGCCTGGGGGACCGGGACGGTCATTAGCAATCAGCCCCAGCATTTT. The genes are TRBV30 and TRBJ1-5; D perhaps matches TRBD1 (5 bases). Germline CDR1 and CDR2: GTSNPN and SVGIG (reference sequence). The CDR3 loop spans 16 amino acids. V shed 5 bases and J shed 0 bases, with 17 bases lying between them.

With respect to this clone: Additional DNA sequences in this sample encode the identical CDR3. The chain carries TRBV10-2 and TRBJ2-3; D gene ambiguous. V was trimmed by 0 bases and J by 4 bases, leaving 2 bases between them. Per germline, CDR1 WSHSY and CDR2 SAAADI. The CDR3 covers 12 residues. CDR3 bases: TGCGCCAGCAGTGAGTCCCCAGATACGCAGTATTTT. Translating it yields CASSESPDTQYF.

V gene TRBV7-9 combines with J gene TRBJ1-6; 9 nucleotides line up with TRBD1. The CDR3 spans 15 residues. V trimming: 6 bases; J trimming: 7 bases; junction bases outside the gene matches: 7. Germline lookup yields CDR1 SEHNR and CDR2 FQNEAQ (reference sequence). CDR3 DNA: TGTGCCAGCAGTCCTCGGGACAGGGCCAATTCACCCCTCCACTTT. Residues: CASSPRDRANSPLHF.

The chain has TRBV6-5 and TRBJ1-4, with TRBD1 identical over 8 bases. The CDR3 is 15 amino acids. The trim removed 0 bases at V and 6 bases at J, leaving 3 bases unmatched. Germline CDR1 is MNHEY and CDR2 is SVGAGI. The CDR3 DNA follows: TGTGCCAGCAGTTACTCCGGACAGGGCCATGAAAAACTGTTTTTT. It encodes CASSYSGQGHEKLFF.

This chain uses TRBV10-3 with TRBJ2-3; tentatively, D is TRBD2 (6 bases). V lost 5 bases and J 0 bases, leaving 9 bases between the germline ends. The CDR3 consists of 14 residues. Looked up from germline, CDR1 is ENHRY and CDR2 is SYGVKD. This chain's CDR3 is CAISLTSSTDTQYF. The CDR3 bases are TGTGCCATCAGTCTGACTAGTAGCACAGATACGCAGTATTTT.

This rearrangement joins TRBV25-1 to TRBJ2-7; a weak D match, TRBD2 (5 bases). CDR1 MGHDK and CDR2 SYGVNS come from the germline V gene. This CDR3 region has 10 residues. The V end lost 9 bases, the J end lost 4 bases, and 7 bases lay between the germline ends. CDR3 in amino acids: CASGGYEQYF. The DNA of the CDR3 is TGTGCCAGTGGAGGATACGAGCAGTACTTC.

The rearrangement links TRBV5-1 to TRBJ2-3; 13 bases fit TRBD2. There are 18 residues in the CDR3. CDR1 is SGHRS, CDR2 YFSETQ, per germline. Unmatched junction bases numbered 6, after V lost 1 base and J lost 1 base. The CDR3 loop reads CASSLTLAGGPGTDTQYF. For the CDR3, the DNA is TGCGCCAGCAGCTTGACACTAGCGGGGGGGCCAGGCACAGATACGCAGTATTTT.